This T cell receptor beta chain came from a study of blood T cell repertoires in COVID-19. The wider study: COVID-19 samples, acute and convalescent, were from the United States, Italy and Spain.

The CDR3 length is 16 residues. CDR1 and CDR2 from the germline V gene are LNHDA and SQIVND (reference sequence). J gave up 8 bases and V 7 bases, and 16 bases lay outside the gene matches. In the source study's methods: Estimates of nucleated cell counts were drawn from the amplification of reference gene primers. Profiling relied on immunoSEQ multiplex PCR, and the TCRdb table lists in-frame clones only, not all of them. The DNA was the basis for D and trimming; V, J and clone size are from that table. The profile shows under 150,000 clones, less than 85% of them singletons. The chain has TRBV19 and TRBJ1-4; 7 nucleotides line up with TRBD1. The sequence was collected from a human donor in a cohort sampled during active COVID-19. Material for sequencing was peripheral blood. CDR3 in amino acids: CASTPPVYGTVEKLFF. DNA for the CDR3: TGTGCCAGTACCCCTCCGGTATACGGGACAGTCGAAAAACTGTTTTTT.